This paragraph covers one TCR beta chain sequence. The sample is drawn from a study of blood T cell repertoires in COVID-19. Sequencing used immunoSEQ multiplex PCR; TCRdb keeps in-frame clones, though not all of them. The repertoire has hundreds of thousands of clones, less than 85% of them found once; the top ten carry about 1.9%. This CDR3 region has 14 residues. V was clipped by 1 base and J by 6 bases, with 12 bases between them. Germline lookup yields CDR1 KGHDR and CDR2 SFDVKD. Participant-given clinical history determined each cohort assignment. The material sequenced was PBMCs or T cells enriched from blood (not recorded which). The receptor was derived from a woman in her twenties or thirties who had been exposed to COVID-19. The genes are TRBV24-1 and TRBJ2-7; TRBD1 might be the D (6 bases). As DNA, the CDR3 is TGTGCCACCAGTGATTTTGGACAGCCTTCCGAGCAGTACTTC. Its translation is CATSDFGQPSEQYF.